This T cell receptor beta chain is drawn from a study of response to subunit inactivated influenza vaccine (dated by TCRdb to 2016 to 2018). Broadly, across the study: The study used deep quantitative T cell receptor repertoire profiling to track responses to a trivalent subunit inactivated influenza vaccine. The paper as a whole reports these results and caveats: The authors suggested that each seasonal influenza vaccination may recruit only a limited number of new T cells.

The germline ends are 12 bases apart after V is trimmed by 8 bases and J by 3 bases. Taken from the germline V gene, the CDR1 and CDR2 loops are ENHRY and SYGVKD. From cysteine to phenylalanine, the CDR3 is 13 amino acids long. The kept DNA is CDR3 alone, 39 bases in frame from the first base. The protocol used for the library was RT-PCR. The data were produced on an Illumina HiSeq 2500. TCRdb redid the processing of the public reads, applying fastp at Q25 and MiXCR, and retained in-frame beta chains. Each record represents a unique CDR3 protein, reported with the most common genes and DNA among its rows. The sample yields about 570,000 distinct CDR3 sequences; over 9% were counted once. The top ten constitute 9.5% to 12% of the sample. This clonotype was observed a handful of times. What this receptor recognizes is not known. One base away there is no much larger clone; base qualities are not given.

The data also belong to a second study, concerning T cells expressing NK-cell markers. From the second report: The TCR beta cDNA libraries were made using 5'RACE template switching, a step that added both a universal primer site and unique molecular identifiers. In sorted CD3+CD56+NKG2C+, CD3+CD56+NKG2C- and CD3+CD56-NKG2C+ T-cell subsets from eight or nine donors, TCR beta-chain repertoires were profiled. Of the eight sequenced donors, seven were found to be HCMV-seropositive and one was found to be HCMV-seronegative. In several experiments an anti-gammadeltaTCR antibody was added to restrict sorting to alphabetaTCR-expressing T cells. In six donors, the dominant CD3+CD56+NKG2C+ clonotypes were found to rank among the top 10 CD8+ clonotypes and to make up roughly 1.0-7.5% of CD8+ T cells. Those dominant clonotypes were again the most abundant among CD3+CD56-NKG2C+ cells in four donors, at about 25-65%. It remained unclear whether the expanded NKG2C-expressing T cell clones were specific for HCMV antigens. All eight donors whose samples were sequenced were randomly selected healthy volunteers, three of them men and five women. To determine HCMV serostatus, a commercial ELISA kit was used to detect HCMV-specific IgG in serum. Peripheral blood mononuclear cells were isolated from blood by Ficoll density gradient centrifugation. For roughly six donors, bulk peripheral blood T-cell repertoires were additionally sequenced from unsorted PBMC. cDNA synthesis was primed from the TCR beta constant segment and was followed by two successive PCR amplification steps. Sequencing of the libraries produced 2 x 150 bp reads on Illumina HiSeq 2000/2500, MiSeq or NextSeq. MIGEC was used to demultiplex reads and group reads by UMI, and MiTCR was used to assemble and quantify clonotypes. Only TCR cDNA sequences supported by at least two reads were kept to exclude erroneous sequences. Downstream repertoire analysis used the tcR package, and clonotypes were matched across fractions by CDR3 nucleotide sequence plus V segment. VDJmatch was used to annotate antigen specificity against VDJdb, with one amino acid substitution allowed in CDR3.

This TCR was recovered from a man aged 50-59 years who received an inactivated influenza vaccine. Donor details come from another sample of the same person, matched by shared clones. Recombination connected TRBV10-3 to TRBJ2-3; the D region possibly corresponds to TRBD2 (6 bases align). This specimen was PBMCs from blood, taken on the day of vaccination. Read as DNA, the sequence is TGTGCCATCGGGGGGTATGGAACAGATACGCAGTATTTT. It codes for CAIGGYGTDTQYF.